The T cell receptor (beta chain) described here comes from a study of blood T cells in healthy people across ages. Study as a whole: Capturing about one barcoded beta molecule per two T cells was achieved by template switching. Study conclusions and caveats: From one million sequenced T cells, diversity estimates were lower bounds. Versus aged donors, long-lived donors had higher diversity and more naive CD4+ cells.

Combining a sample-barcoded 5' primer with a J-beta primer mix, a second PCR ran for 7 to 11 cycles. From each sample, at least 3 million paired-end reads containing CDR3 were obtained. TCRdb redid the calling of the 5' RACE reads with MiXCR, one entry per CDR3 protein. The table records approximately 800,000 distinct CDR3 sequences, about 56% of them present only once. CDR1 and CDR2 (germline): SGHAT, FQDESV (reference sequence). The CDR3 has 14 amino acids. Trimming removed 0 bases from V and 4 bases from J, with 9 bases in between. On this clonotype: What it binds is unknown.

The sample comprised blood. The sequence came from a middle-aged man in good health. V and J are TRBV11-1 and TRBJ2-5; D call uncertain. The CDR3 protein is CASSLALDGETQYF. The CDR3 DNA follows: TGTGCCAGCAGCTTAGCTCTAGACGGAGAGACCCAGTACTTC. Filled out from reference TRBV11-1 and TRBJ2-5, the complete variable domain reads EAEVAQSPRYKITEKSQAVAFWCDPISGHATLYWYRQILGQGPELLVQFQDESVVDDSQLPKDRFSAERLKGVDSTLKIQPAELGDSAMYLCASSLALDGETQYFGPGTRLLVL.